This T cell receptor (beta chain) was sequenced in a study of cytomegalovirus exposure and HLA in healthy donors. The CDR3 length is 14 residues. V gave up 3 bases and J gave up 0 bases, with 7 bases separating them. Looked up from germline, CDR1 is SGHKS and CDR2 is YYEKEE (reference sequence). This clone was seen once. The PCR employed 60 Vbeta primers together with 13 Jbeta primers. Here immunoSEQ multiplex PCR was the method, and the copy in TCRdb shows in-frame clones only, minus some. The repertoire holds under 300,000 clones, with approximately 80% as singletons. Sequencing was done on a sample of PBMCs. The receptor comes from a woman aged 55-69 years in good health and CMV-seropositive. The chain is built from TRBV5-5 and TRBJ2-1; possible D gene TRBD2, 5 bases. The CDR3 nucleotides are TGTGCCAGCAGCTGGACTGGCTCCTACAATGAGCAGTTCTTC. It specifies CASSWTGSYNEQFF.